This is a list of T cell receptor beta chains from one sample in a study of vaccination and CD4 T cells after COVID-19. Their antigens are not known. TCRdb used MiXCR to reprocess the PCR reads, holding one entry per CDR3 protein. This sample carries about 10,000 distinct CDR3 sequences, 53% of them seen once, and the ten largest clones take about an eighth. Sequencing used CD4+ T cells from blood, cultured in vitro. The receptors were gathered from a human donor who had recovered from COVID-19. The CDR3 runs from the conserved cysteine through the conserved F or W. A D gene is named only where the DNA matches it firmly. Size is omitted from some rows. Given values are once, few, many or a class for expanded clones.

TRBV5-1	TRBJ2-2	-	-	TGCGCCAGCAGCTTGACACCGGACACCGGGGAGCTGTTTTTT	CASSLTPDTGELFF
TRBV7-2	TRBJ2-5	few	-	TGTGCCAGCAGCTCCCCTCTTGTGCTTCGAGAGACCCAGTACTTC	CASSSPLVLRETQYF
TRBV28	TRBJ2-7	-	TRBD2	TGTGCCAGCACACTAGCGGGAGGCCCTTATTCCTACGAGCAGTACTTC	CASTLAGGPYSYEQYF
TRBV6-5	TRBJ2-7	few	-	TGTGCCAGCAGTTACGGCGGGATAACCTTGTACGAGCAGTACTTC	CASSYGGITLYEQYF
TRBV20-1	TRBJ2-3	-	TRBD2	TGCAGTGCTAGAGTTGGGCTAGCGGGAAGCACAGATACGCAGTATTTT	CSARVGLAGSTDTQYF
TRBV27	TRBJ2-1	-	TRBD2	TGTGCCAGCAGTTTTTGGCGGGAGGGCAATGAGCAGTTCTTC	CASSFWREGNEQFF
TRBV6-1	TRBJ2-3	-	-	TGTGCCAGCAGCCAGAGTGATACGCAGTATTTT	CASSQSDTQYF
TRBV7-9	TRBJ2-1	-	TRBD2	TGTGCCGGATTAGCTAGCGGGAGCAATGAGCAGTTCTTC	CAGLASGSNEQFF
TRBV20-1	TRBJ2-1	-	TRBD2	TGCAGTGCTAGTGCAACTAGCGGAGGCTACAATGAGCAGTTCTTC	CSASATSGGYNEQFF
TRBV7-2	TRBJ2-1	few	-	TGTGCCAGCAGCCCAGGTCCCGGGATCCCTCATGAGCAGTTCTTC	CASSPGPGIPHEQFF
TRBV6-4	TRBJ2-1	-	-	TGTGCCAGCATCCCTATTGCGGGCCACTCCTACAATGAGCAGTTCTTC	CASIPIAGHSYNEQFF
TRBV24-1	TRBJ2-6	-	-	TGTGCCACCAGTGAGGGGGGGGGCGGGACAGCAGGGGCCAACGTCCTGACTTTC	CATSEGGGGTAGANVLTF
TRBV7-6	TRBJ1-6	few	TRBD1	TGTGCCAGCAGCCTCGGACAGGGTGCTTATTCACCCCTCCACTTT	CASSLGQGAYSPLHF
TRBV12-3/TRBV12-4	TRBJ1-1	-	-	TGTGCCAGCACCTTTTCTATGAACACTGAAGCTTTCTTT	CASTFSMNTEAFF
TRBV20-1	TRBJ2-5	-	-	TGCAGTGCTAGATTGCGCAGTGAAGAGACCCAGTACTTC	CSARLRSEETQYF
TRBV7-2	TRBJ2-7	-	-	TGTGCCAGCAGCTTAGCGGGAGGCTCCTACGAGCAGTACTTC	CASSLAGGSYEQYF
TRBV3-1	TRBJ2-1	-	-	TGTGCCAGCCGGTCAGGGGCGTCCTATGAGCAGTTCTTC	CASRSGASYEQFF
TRBV27	TRBJ1-2	few	-	TGTGCCAGCAGGAGGGCGTTGGGCTATGGCTACACCTTC	CASRRALGYGYTF
TRBV6-1	TRBJ1-2	-	TRBD1	TGTGCCACGACAGGGAGGAGTCCGCTAAACTATGGCTACACCTTC	CATTGRSPLNYGYTF
TRBV20-1	TRBJ1-4	-	TRBD1	TGCAGTGCTCAGGGGGCGGAAGAAAAACTGTTTTTT	CSAQGAEEKLFF
TRBV7-2	TRBJ2-7	-	-	TGTGCCAGCAGCTTAGCGCTTTCGGTAGGGGGTTTTTACGAGCAGTACTTC	CASSLALSVGGFYEQYF
TRBV7-2	TRBJ2-5	-	-	TGTGCCAGCAGCTTAGACAGAAACTTGGAGACCCAGTACTTC	CASSLDRNLETQYF
TRBV6-1	TRBJ2-2	-	-	TGTGCCAGCAGAGACGGGCCCTTGAACACCGGGGAGCTGTTTTTT	CASRDGPLNTGELFF
TRBV7-2	TRBJ2-1	-	TRBD2	TGTGCCAGCACCCGAACTAGCGTATACAATGAGCAGTTCTTC	CASTRTSVYNEQFF
TRBV5-4	TRBJ2-7	-	-	TGTGCCAGCAGCTCCCGGGGGAGCTCCTACGAGCAGTACTTC	CASSSRGSSYEQYF
TRBV19	TRBJ2-3	-	TRBD2	TGTGCCAGTAGCCGGGACTATAGCACAGATACGCAGTATTTT	CASSRDYSTDTQYF
TRBV20-1	TRBJ2-5	-	-	TGCAGTGCTAGGGTGGAGGGAAAAGAGACCCAGTACTTC	CSARVEGKETQYF
TRBV20-1	TRBJ1-4	-	-	TGCAGTGCTAGTGTAGGAGTCGAAAAACTGTTTTTT	CSASVGVEKLFF
TRBV10-3	TRBJ2-3	-	TRBD1	TGTGCCATCAGGCGACAGGGTGTGACAGATACGCAGTATTTT	CAIRRQGVTDTQYF
TRBV6-2/TRBV6-3	TRBJ1-1	-	-	TGTGCCAGCAGTTACGGAATAGGGAGACTGAACACTGAAGCTTTCTTT	CASSYGIGRLNTEAFF
TRBV20-1	TRBJ1-2	few	-	TGCAGTGTCCGACCTACTAACTATGGCTACACCTTC	CSVRPTNYGYTF
TRBV7-9	TRBJ2-7	-	TRBD2	TGTGCCAGCAGCCCTCTTCCGCCGGCGGGAGTTTCCGAGCAGTACTTC	CASSPLPPAGVSEQYF
TRBV30	TRBJ2-1	-	TRBD2	TGTGCCTGGAAGGGGCTAGCGGGATATAATGAGCAGTTCTTC	CAWKGLAGYNEQFF
TRBV2	TRBJ2-7	few	TRBD1	TGTGCCAGCACTCTTCGGGACAGGGGACGCGAGCAGTACTTC	CASTLRDRGREQYF
TRBV28	TRBJ2-7	-	-	TGTGCCAGCAGGGATACAGGCGAGCAGTACTTC	CASRDTGEQYF
TRBV12-3/TRBV12-4	TRBJ1-2	few	-	TGTGCCAGCAGCCGGGACGGTCGGGGCGGCTACACCTTC	CASSRDGRGGYTF
TRBV6-5	TRBJ2-1	-	TRBD2	TGTGCCAGCAGTTCGCGGGGGATACAGTTCTTC	CASSSRGIQFF
TRBV6-2/TRBV6-3	TRBJ2-5	-	-	TGTGCCAGCAGTTACTCGGTAGGGCGGGGAGAGACCCAGTACTTC	CASSYSVGRGETQYF
TRBV18	TRBJ2-2	-	TRBD1	TGTGCCAGCTCCCAGGCCCCGGGACAGGGGGTGAACACCGGGGAGCTGTTTTTT	CASSQAPGQGVNTGELFF
TRBV5-1	TRBJ2-7	-	-	TGCGCCAGCAGCTTGGCCCCAGGGGCCGGGATCTACGAGCAGTACTTC	CASSLAPGAGIYEQYF
TRBV20-1	TRBJ1-1	-	-	TGCAGTGCTAGTTCCCCCCTTACAGCCAACACTGAAGCTTTCTTT	CSASSPLTANTEAFF
TRBV28	TRBJ2-2	-	-	TGTGCCAGCAGTTCAGGAGGCGGGGAGCTGTTTTTT	CASSSGGGELFF
TRBV7-8	TRBJ2-1	few	TRBD1	TGTGCCAGCAGCTCACGGACAGGGAGCAATGAGCAGTTCTTC	CASSSRTGSNEQFF
TRBV7-2	TRBJ1-2	few	TRBD1	TGTGCCAGCAGCTTCTCAGGGGGCAAGGGCTACACCTTC	CASSFSGGKGYTF
TRBV5-4	TRBJ2-1	-	-	TGTGCCAGCAGCCTAGACCAGCGTAGAGAGCAGTTCTTC	CASSLDQRREQFF
TRBV25-1	TRBJ2-3	-	-	TGTGCCAGCAGTGACTCCACTCAGGGGACCTACACAGATACGCAGTATTTT	CASSDSTQGTYTDTQYF
TRBV4-2	TRBJ2-5	once	TRBD1	TGTGCCAGCAGCCAGCAGCACGTCGGGACAGGGGTAGAGACCCAGTACTTC	CASSQQHVGTGVETQYF
TRBV7-2	TRBJ2-2	-	TRBD2	TGTGCCAGCAGCTTGACCTGGGGAGCGGGAATCACCGGGGAGCTGTTTTTT	CASSLTWGAGITGELFF
TRBV20-1	TRBJ2-7	once	-	TGCAGTGCCACGAGGGACCCGTCCTACGAGCAGTACTTC	CSATRDPSYEQYF
TRBV10-3	TRBJ1-2	-	-	TGTGCCATCAGTGAGTCTACAGAAAACTATGGCTACACCTTC	CAISESTENYGYTF
TRBV2	TRBJ2-3	-	-	TGTGCCAGCAGGAGGGAGGCAGATACGCAGTATTTT	CASRREADTQYF
TRBV20-1	TRBJ2-3	-	-	TGCAGTGCGGAGAATGGAATGGCGGATACGCAGTATTTT	CSAENGMADTQYF
TRBV6-1	TRBJ1-5	few	-	TGTGCCAGCAGGGTAGGTCAGCCCCAGCATTTT	CASRVGQPQHF
TRBV10-3	TRBJ2-5	-	-	TGTGCCATCAGTGAGTCGACTCCCAGCGGAGAAGAGACCCAGTACTTC	CAISESTPSGEETQYF
TRBV15	TRBJ2-6	-	-	TGTGCCACCAGCAGAGGTTACAGCCCTGGGGCCAACGTCCTGACTTTC	CATSRGYSPGANVLTF
TRBV5-1	TRBJ2-7	-	TRBD2	TGCGCCAGCAGCTCAACTAGCGGGACATCCTTTGAGCAGTACTTC	CASSSTSGTSFEQYF
TRBV11-2	TRBJ2-5	-	-	TGTGCCAGCAGCTTAGGGACAGTAACCGGGGAGACCCAGTACTTC	CASSLGTVTGETQYF